These 27 T cell receptor beta chains were sequenced from one sample in a study of blood T cell repertoires in COVID-19. Here immunoSEQ multiplex PCR was the method, and the copy in TCRdb shows in-frame clones only, minus some. The sample consists of roughly 96,000 clones, 82% of them appearing once. The sample was peripheral blood. The receptors were sampled from an elderly man with acute or convalescent COVID-19.

This sequence joins TRBV4-2 and TRBJ2-7; 10 bases align to TRBD2. V lost 1 base and J lost 3; bases outside the gene matches: 9. The CDR3 is 17 amino acids. Germline V lookup: CDR1 LGHNA, CDR2 YNFKEQ. Written as DNA, the CDR3 is TGTGCCAGCAGCCAAGTTGGTCCAGCGGGGGGGAGCTACGAGCAGTACTTC. Its translation is CASSQVGPAGGSYEQYF.

This chain uses TRBV19 with TRBJ2-3; 8 bases align to TRBD2. J gave up 5 bases and V 7 bases, and 14 bases lay outside the gene matches. Per germline, CDR1 LNHDA and CDR2 SQIVND (reference sequence). This CDR3 contains 16 residues. This CDR3 reads CASTERGAGGGDTQYF. The CDR3 nucleotides are TGTGCCAGTACCGAAAGAGGGGCGGGAGGAGGAGATACGCAGTATTTT.

CDR3 amino acids: CASSDGGQDNEQFF. The CDR3 DNA follows: TGCGCCAGCAGTGACGGTGGACAGGACAATGAGCAGTTCTTC. The gene calls are TRBV10-1 and TRBJ2-1; 7 nucleotides agree with TRBD1. Germline values: CDR1 WNHNN, CDR2 SYGVQD (reference sequence). The CDR3 has 14 amino acids. V dropped 3 bases and J dropped 5; count of bases not matched to a gene: 4.

The chain couples TRBV6-6 to TRBJ2-7, with 7 bases lining up with TRBD1. The CDR3 consists of 12 residues. CDR1 is MNHNY, CDR2 SVGAGI, per germline (reference sequence). With 6 bases clipped from V and 3 bases from J, the junction kept 2 bases outside the gene matches. CDR3 nucleotide sequence: TGTGCCAGCAGCAGGACAGGCTACGAGCAGTACTTC. Translation gives CASSRTGYEQYF.

The chain links TRBV29-1 to TRBJ2-5; 8 positions match TRBD1. V shed 3 bases, J shed 5 bases, and the junction held 5 bases outside the gene matches. The CDR3 is made up of 13 amino acids. CDR1 is SQVTM, CDR2 ANQGSEA, per germline. The CDR3 DNA sequence: TGCAGCGTTGATCCCAGGGGGCTGGAGACCCAGTACTTC. Translating gives CSVDPRGLETQYF.

This clone appeared a single time. The chain carries TRBV4-3 and TRBJ1-3, with D possibly being TRBD1 (6 bases). With 3 bases removed from V and 0 bases from J, the gap between germline ends came to 12 bases. This CDR3 spans 16 amino acids. The V gene's germline CDR1 is LGHNA and CDR2 YSLEER. The chain's CDR3 is CASSHTGLSSGNTIYF. CDR3 DNA: TGCGCCAGCAGCCATACAGGGCTAAGCTCTGGAAACACCATATATTTT.

This clone was seen at least ten times. This chain connects TRBV7-2 to TRBJ2-3; D may be TRBD1 (6 bases). Germline values: CDR1 SGHTA, CDR2 FQGNSA. The CDR3 has 16 residues. The V end lost 1 base, the J end lost 0 bases, and 11 bases lay between the germline ends. The CDR3, as DNA: TGTGCCAGCAGCTTAGATGCAGGGGTCAGCACAGATACGCAGTATTTT. This gives the protein CASSLDAGVSTDTQYF.

This clone was counted a few times. The chain links TRBV27 to TRBJ1-2, with D hard to call. This CDR3 has 14 amino acids. V lost 0 bases, J lost 4 bases, and 9 bases lay in between. Per the germline V gene, CDR1 is MNHEY and CDR2 is SMNVEV (reference sequence). The CDR3 DNA follows: TGTGCCAGCAGTTTATCGAGAGGAACCTATGGCTACACCTTC. This codes for CASSLSRGTYGYTF.

The rearrangement joins TRBV6-2 or TRBV6-3 to TRBJ1-1; 11 bases are a match to TRBD1. The CDR3 runs to 15 residues. Trimming cost V 5 bases and J 5 bases; bases outside gene matches: 7. CDR1 is MNHEY, CDR2 SVGEGT, per germline. The CDR3 region is CASSGTGGRETEAFF. DNA of the CDR3: TGTGCCAGCAGTGGGACAGGGGGTAGAGAAACTGAAGCTTTCTTT.

The chain carries TRBV18 and TRBJ2-7; D uncertain. Germline V gene sequence: CDR1 KGHSH, CDR2 LQKENI. The length of the CDR3 is 14 residues. Trimming took off 2 bases at V and 2 bases at J, with 10 bases between the two ends. The CDR3 protein is CASSPSVSAYEQYF. The CDR3 nucleotides read TGTGCCAGCTCACCATCAGTTTCCGCCTACGAGCAGTACTTC.

The CDR3 is CASSLNGSPLHF. The CDR3 bases are TGTGCCAGCAGCTTAAACGGGTCACCCCTCCACTTT. The V gene is TRBV11-2, the J gene TRBJ1-6, with D uncertain. The CDR3 is 12 amino acids. Germline V lookup: CDR1 SGHAT, CDR2 FQNNGV. Trimming removed 2 bases from V and 10 bases from J, with 6 bases in between.

The sample holds one count of this clone. This chain links TRBV27 with TRBJ2-1; 7 bases are a match to TRBD2. The CDR3 consists of 14 residues. Losses at the gene ends were 7 bases for V and 3 bases for J; bases not matched to a gene: 6. Germline CDR1 and CDR2: MNHEY and SMNVEV (reference sequence). CDR3 in DNA: TGTGCCAGCATGGGAAGCGGGGTCTACAATGAGCAGTTCTTC. The encoded protein is CASMGSGVYNEQFF.

The table lists this clone with a few counts. The chain employs TRBV4-3 and TRBJ1-5; 8 bases line up with TRBD1. J lost 7 bases, V lost 3 bases, and 5 bases had no gene match. Germline-derived CDR1 and CDR2 are LGHNA and YSLEER. The CDR3 contains 14 residues. The chain's CDR3 is CASSQTGVAQPQHF. The CDR3 DNA is TGCGCCAGCAGCCAGACAGGGGTTGCACAGCCCCAGCATTTT.

This clone was seen once. The genes are TRBV5-1 and TRBJ2-3; 11 positions agree with TRBD2. Trimming took 2 bases from V and 6 from J; bases not matched to a gene: 8. The CDR3 is 16 residues long. CDR1 and CDR2 from the germline V gene are SGHRS and YFSETQ. In DNA form, the CDR3 reads TGCGCCAGCAGCTTCCGAATAGCGGGAGGGCTGGATACGCAGTATTTT. Translated: CASSFRIAGGLDTQYF.

The gene calls are TRBV5-5 and TRBJ1-4; a weak D match, TRBD1 (6 bases). Germline CDR1 reads SGHKS; CDR2 reads YYEKEE (reference sequence). The germline V and J ends were trimmed by 2 bases and 7 bases, with 12 bases remaining between them. This CDR3 is built from 14 residues. The CDR3 region is CASSFGGSGEKLFF. CDR3 in DNA: TGTGCCAGCAGCTTTGGGGGCTCAGGTGAAAAACTGTTTTTT.

The rearrangement joins TRBV5-4 to TRBJ2-5; 8 bases line up with TRBD1. The CDR3 is 14 residues long. Unmatched junction bases numbered 6, after V lost 3 bases and J lost 5 bases. CDR1 is SGHNT and CDR2 is YYREEE in the germline V gene (reference sequence). The CDR3 reads CASSSGQEVETQYF. CDR3 coding DNA: TGTGCCAGCAGCTCGGGACAGGAAGTGGAGACCCAGTACTTC. Full variable domain (rest looked up from reference TRBV5-4 and TRBJ2-5): ETGVTQSPTHLIKTRGQQVTLRCSSQSGHNTVSWYQQALGQGPQFIFQYYREEENGRGNFPPRFSGLQFPNYSSELNVNALELDDSALYLCASSSGQEVETQYFGPGTRLLVL.

The V and J genes are TRBV7-8 and TRBJ1-6, with a tentative D call TRBD1 (6 bases). The V gene's germline CDR1 is SGHVS and CDR2 FQNEAQ. The CDR3 is 14 amino acids. The V end was cut by 5 bases, the J end by 10 bases, with 15 bases between. CDR3 DNA: TGTGCCAGCAGCCGGACGGGGGGCCGGTCACCCCTCCACTTT. Translation gives CASSRTGGRSPLHF.

The V and J genes are TRBV5-1 and TRBJ1-1, with D possibly TRBD1 on 5 matching bases. The CDR3 spans 15 residues. Germline assignment: CDR1 SGHRS and CDR2 YFSETQ. Trimming took 4 bases from V and 1 from J, leaving 14 bases between them. CDR3 in amino acids: CASSQSTTGNTEAFF. The CDR3 nucleotides are TGCGCCAGCAGCCAATCAACCACAGGGAACACTGAAGCTTTCTTT. Variable domain in full (rest from reference TRBV5-1 and TRBJ1-1): KAGVTQTPRYLIKTRGQQVTLSCSPISGHRSVSWYQQTPGQGLQFLFEYFSETQRNKGNFPGRFSGRQFSNSRSEMNVSTLELGDSALYLCASSQSTTGNTEAFFGQGTRLTVV.

The chain has TRBV14 and TRBJ2-2; D might be TRBD1 (6 bases). From germline, CDR1 is SGHDN and CDR2 FVKESK. The CDR3 runs 17 residues. V dropped 6 bases and J dropped 0 bases, with 17 bases sitting between them. This CDR3 reads CASSLRTGITNTGELFF. As DNA, the CDR3 is TGTGCCAGCAGTCTCCGTACAGGGATCACGAACACCGGGGAGCTGTTTTTT.

The chain uses TRBV28 and TRBJ2-5; D may be TRBD2 (6 bases). This CDR3 spans 13 amino acids. The germline CDR1 and CDR2 sequences are MDHEN and SYDVKM. The V and J ends lost 4 bases and 9 bases respectively, with 15 bases between them. In nucleotides, the CDR3 is TGTGCCAGCAGTTCACGCAAGTGGGGGGCCCAGTACTTC. This codes for CASSSRKWGAQYF.

This chain joins TRBV7-2 and TRBJ2-1; 8 bases are a match to TRBD2. Germline CDR1 is SGHTA and CDR2 is FQGNSA. CDR3 size: 15 residues. The trim removed 5 bases at V and 4 bases at J, leaving 7 bases unmatched. CDR3 loop: CASSRELAGYNEQFF. For the CDR3, the DNA is TGTGCCAGCAGCCGGGAGCTAGCGGGTTACAATGAGCAGTTCTTC.

The chain combines TRBV3-1 (or the pseudogene TRBV3-2) with TRBJ2-7; 13 bases agree with TRBD2. The CDR3 runs to 14 residues. Germline V CDR1 and CDR2: LGHDT, YNNKEL (reference sequence). V shed 4 bases and J 7 bases; nucleotides not matched to a gene: 4. The CDR3 loop is CASSRTSGRGEQYF. The CDR3 DNA reads TGTGCCAGCAGCCGGACTAGCGGGAGAGGTGAGCAGTACTTC.

The chain links TRBV5-1 to TRBJ2-7; TRBD1 matches at 7 bases. CDR3 length equals 14 residues. The junction had 7 bases not matched to a gene; V was cut back by 5 bases and J by 2 bases. The germline V gene has CDR1 SGHRS and CDR2 YFSETQ. The CDR3 region is CASSYRDSTYEQYF. CDR3 in DNA: TGCGCCAGCAGTTACCGGGACAGCACCTACGAGCAGTACTTC.

The chain uses TRBV30 and TRBJ1-5, with a tentative D call TRBD1 (5 bases). The CDR3 covers 13 residues. The ends were cut back, 1 base at V and 7 bases at J, with 11 bases in the middle. Germline V gives CDR1 GTSNPN, CDR2 SVGIG (reference sequence). Here the CDR3 reads CAWSGGENQPQHF. The CDR3 nucleotides read TGTGCCTGGAGTGGGGGGGAAAACCAGCCCCAGCATTTT.

V is TRBV10-2 and J is TRBJ1-4; D is unresolved. Germline assignment: CDR1 WSHSY and CDR2 SAAADI. Between the trimmed V and J ends, which lost 5 bases and 5 bases, there was a span of 12 bases. CDR3 length: 14 residues. Written as DNA, the CDR3 is TGCGCCAGCAGTCTGACTCGAGCCAATGAAAAACTGTTTTTT. Its translation: CASSLTRANEKLFF.

CDR3 nucleotide sequence: TGCGCCAGCAGCTTGGATTACCCTCCTAATACCTACGAGCAGTACTTC. This gives the protein CASSLDYPPNTYEQYF. The chain employs TRBV5-1 and TRBJ2-7; D not certain. CDR3 length equals 16 residues. Germline loops: CDR1 SGHRS, CDR2 YFSETQ. The germline V and J ends were trimmed by 0 bases and 2 bases, with 15 bases remaining between them.

This clone was seen a few times. This CDR3 is CASSLRGGWEPQHF. DNA for the CDR3: TGTGCCAGCAGCTTGCGAGGGGGCTGGGAGCCCCAGCATTTT. The chain has TRBV5-8 and TRBJ1-5; 7 bases are a match to TRBD1. Germline-derived CDR1 and CDR2 are SGHTS and YDEGEE. V was pared by 1 base and J by 8 bases, with 6 bases of the junction left unmatched. This CDR3 spans 14 amino acids.